This T cell receptor (beta chain) came from a study of early T cells in non-severe SARS-CoV-2 infection. Each CDR3 protein is one row after TCRdb ran MiXCR on the 5' RACE reads. The sample holds roughly 20,000 distinct CDR3 sequences; about 5% are singletons and the top ten take 6.5% to 8.5%. This clonotype was counted between two and nine times. Sequences were obtained from whole blood. The TCR sequence derives from an adult who was a healthcare worker with PCR-confirmed SARS-CoV-2 infection or an uninfected control (not recorded which).

CDR3 DNA sequence: TGCGCCAGCAGGCACCCAGTGAACACTGAAGCTTTCTTT. Protein product: CASRHPVNTEAFF. The J gene is TRBJ1-1, the V gene TRBV5-1; D is unclear. Looked up from germline, CDR1 is SGHRS and CDR2 is YFSETQ. Trimming cost V 5 bases and J 0 bases, with 8 bases left between them. CDR3 length equals 13 residues. Drawing the rest from reference TRBV5-1 and TRBJ1-1, the complete variable domain is KAGVTQTPRYLIKTRGQQVTLSCSPISGHRSVSWYQQTPGQGLQFLFEYFSETQRNKGNFPGRFSGRQFSNSRSEMNVSTLELGDSALYLCASRHPVNTEAFFGQGTRLTVV.